Given below is one T cell receptor (beta chain) in context. The antigen is not known. Naive CD8 cells comprised CD45RO-negative, CCR7-positively selected cells, excluding terminally differentiated effector memory CD45RA+ cells. The sample originates from a study of shared clonotypes between healthy human individuals. General observations from the study: Generally, naive subsets came out with larger estimated richness than memory subsets. Clonotypes not shared had lower generation probabilities than those common to all four donors. A few donors had around 5% of their naive CD4 clonotypes in common.

Some clones are missing from TCRdb's copy, which holds only in-frame ones; the method was immunoSEQ multiplex PCR. The sample consists of about 650,000 clones, about 95% of them appearing once. The germline V gene encodes CDR1 MDHEN and CDR2 SYDVKM. V was pared by 3 bases and J by 0 bases, with 8 bases of the junction left unmatched. The CDR3 runs to 18 residues. Sequencing was done on a sample of naive CD8+ T cells sorted from blood. The clonotype was recovered from a woman aged 25 to 39 in good health. The chain is built from TRBV28 and TRBJ2-1; 10 nucleotides line up with TRBD1. CDR3 DNA sequence: TGTGCCAGCAGTTTGGGCCTCTGGACAGGGGGCTCCTACAATGAGCAGTTCTTC. Protein sequence: CASSLGLWTGGSYNEQFF. The complete variable domain, with remaining parts taken from reference TRBV28 and TRBJ2-1, reads DVKVTQSSRYLVKRTGEKVFLECVQDMDHENMFWYRQDPGLGLRLIYFSYDVKMKEKGDIPEGYSVSREKKERFSLILESASTNQTSMYLCASSLGLWTGGSYNEQFFGPGTRLTVL.